This TCR beta chain emerged from a study of cytomegalovirus exposure and HLA in healthy donors. Regarding the study as a whole: In vitro experiments confirmed that a few CMV-associated chains were specific for CMV antigens. Researchers counted 164 TCR beta chains as cytomegalovirus-associated.

On this clone: What it recognizes is unknown.

Germline CDR1 SGHAT, CDR2 FQNNGV. The CDR3 runs to 15 residues. With 1 base clipped from V and 7 bases from J, the junction kept 6 bases outside the gene matches. Assay used: immunoSEQ multiplex PCR; TCRdb lists only in-frame clones, some missing. The sample has some 140,000 clones, roughly 84% seen once. Sequenced sample: PBMCs. The J gene is TRBJ2-1, the V gene TRBV11-2; 8 nucleotides align to TRBD2. This clonotype was sampled from a human donor in good health. CDR3 sequence (DNA): TGTGCCAGCAGCTTAGCGGGGGGGCTTACGAATGAGCAGTTCTTC. Its protein product is CASSLAGGLTNEQFF.